This T cell receptor beta chain was recorded in a study of blood T cell repertoires in COVID-19. Libraries were prepared by immunoSEQ multiplex PCR; TCRdb keeps only in-frame clonotypes and omits some of them. The sample holds 200,000 to 250,000 clones, 86% seen once. What the recovered Cohort 3 donors had was two negative PCRs, clearance, or symptom resolution. Germline CDR1 reads KGHSH; CDR2 reads LQKENI. This CDR3 region has 17 residues. Trimming cost V 2 bases and J 2 bases; bases outside gene matches: 6. This sequence originates from a woman in her 50s who had recovered from COVID-19. The sample was PBMCs or T cells enriched from blood (not recorded which). The chain is built from TRBV18 and TRBJ1-2, with 12 nucleotides matching TRBD1. The CDR3 spells CASSPDTGTGGNYGYTF. The CDR3 region has the DNA TGTGCCAGCTCACCAGATACCGGGACAGGGGGCAACTATGGCTACACCTTC. Looking up the rest from reference TRBV18 and TRBJ1-2 gives the full variable domain: NAGVMQNPRHLVRRRGQEARLRCSPMKGHSHVYWYRQLPEEGLKFMVYLQKENIIDESGMPKERFSAEFPKEGPSILRIQQVVRGDSAAYFCASSPDTGTGGNYGYTFGSGTRLTVV.